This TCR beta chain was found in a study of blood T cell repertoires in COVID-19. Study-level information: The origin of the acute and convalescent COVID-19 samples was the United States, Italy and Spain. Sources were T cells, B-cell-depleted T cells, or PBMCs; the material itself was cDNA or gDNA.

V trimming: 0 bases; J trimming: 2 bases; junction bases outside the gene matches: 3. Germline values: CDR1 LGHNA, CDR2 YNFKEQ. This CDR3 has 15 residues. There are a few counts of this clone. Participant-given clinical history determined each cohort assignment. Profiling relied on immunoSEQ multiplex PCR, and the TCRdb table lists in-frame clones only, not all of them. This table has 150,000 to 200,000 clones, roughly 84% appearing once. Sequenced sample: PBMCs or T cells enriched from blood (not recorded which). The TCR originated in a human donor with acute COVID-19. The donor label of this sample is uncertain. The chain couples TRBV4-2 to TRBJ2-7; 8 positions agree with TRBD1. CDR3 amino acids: CASSQDPDRAYEQYF. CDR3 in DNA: TGTGCCAGCAGCCAAGATCCGGACAGGGCCTACGAGCAGTACTTC.